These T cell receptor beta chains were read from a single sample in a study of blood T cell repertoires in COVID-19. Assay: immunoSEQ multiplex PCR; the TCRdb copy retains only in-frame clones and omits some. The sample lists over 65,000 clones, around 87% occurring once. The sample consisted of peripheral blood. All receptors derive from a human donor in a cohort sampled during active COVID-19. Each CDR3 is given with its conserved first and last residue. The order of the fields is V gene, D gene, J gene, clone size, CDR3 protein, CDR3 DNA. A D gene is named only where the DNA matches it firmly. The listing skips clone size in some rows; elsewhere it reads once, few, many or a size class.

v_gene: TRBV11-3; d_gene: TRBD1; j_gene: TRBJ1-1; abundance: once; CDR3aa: CASSLTGGVTEAFF; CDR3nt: TGTGCCAGCAGCTTGACAGGGGGGGTTACTGAAGCTTTCTTT
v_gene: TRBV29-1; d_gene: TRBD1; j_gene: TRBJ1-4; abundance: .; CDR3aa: CSSRQGEKLFF; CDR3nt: TGCAGCTCTCGACAGGGCGAAAAACTGTTTTTT
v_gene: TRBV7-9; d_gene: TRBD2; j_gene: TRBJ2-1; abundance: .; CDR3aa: CASSFITIAGEAEQFF; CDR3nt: TGTGCCAGCAGCTTTATTACGATAGCGGGAGAAGCTGAGCAGTTCTTC
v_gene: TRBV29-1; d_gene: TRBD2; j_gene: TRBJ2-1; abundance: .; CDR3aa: CSARTSVEFF; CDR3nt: TGCAGCGCGCGGACTAGCGTGGAGTTCTTC
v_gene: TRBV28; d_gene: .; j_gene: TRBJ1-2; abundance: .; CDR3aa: CASSLKTAFYGYTF; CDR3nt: TGTGCCAGCAGTTTAAAGACAGCATTTTATGGCTACACCTTC
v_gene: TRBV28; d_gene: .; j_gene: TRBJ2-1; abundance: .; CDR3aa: CASSLALGEQFF; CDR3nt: TGTGCCAGCAGTTTAGCACTGGGCGAGCAGTTCTTC
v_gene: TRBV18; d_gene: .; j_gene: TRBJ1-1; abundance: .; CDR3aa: CASSQDRMNTEAFF; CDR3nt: TGTGCCAGCTCACAAGACAGGATGAACACTGAAGCTTTCTTT
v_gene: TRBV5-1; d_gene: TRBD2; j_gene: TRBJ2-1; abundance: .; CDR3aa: CASSLSLAGSYNEQFF; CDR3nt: TGCGCCAGCAGCTTGAGTCTAGCGGGATCCTACAATGAGCAGTTCTTC
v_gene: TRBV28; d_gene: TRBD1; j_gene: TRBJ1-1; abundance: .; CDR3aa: CASSATGTRTEAFF; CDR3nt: TGTGCCAGCAGCGCGACAGGGACTCGGACTGAAGCTTTCTTT
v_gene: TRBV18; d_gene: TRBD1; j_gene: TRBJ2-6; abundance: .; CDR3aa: CASSRQGPAGANVLTF; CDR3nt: TGTGCCAGCTCCCGACAGGGGCCGGCGGGGGCCAACGTCCTGACTTTC
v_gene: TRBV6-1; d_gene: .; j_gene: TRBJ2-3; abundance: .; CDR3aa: CASSERLDTQYF; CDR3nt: TGTGCCAGCAGTGAAAGACTAGATACGCAGTATTTT
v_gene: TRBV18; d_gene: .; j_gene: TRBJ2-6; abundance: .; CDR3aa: CASSPGSTGANVLTF; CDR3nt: TGTGCCAGCTCTCCGGGGTCCACTGGGGCCAACGTCCTGACTTTC